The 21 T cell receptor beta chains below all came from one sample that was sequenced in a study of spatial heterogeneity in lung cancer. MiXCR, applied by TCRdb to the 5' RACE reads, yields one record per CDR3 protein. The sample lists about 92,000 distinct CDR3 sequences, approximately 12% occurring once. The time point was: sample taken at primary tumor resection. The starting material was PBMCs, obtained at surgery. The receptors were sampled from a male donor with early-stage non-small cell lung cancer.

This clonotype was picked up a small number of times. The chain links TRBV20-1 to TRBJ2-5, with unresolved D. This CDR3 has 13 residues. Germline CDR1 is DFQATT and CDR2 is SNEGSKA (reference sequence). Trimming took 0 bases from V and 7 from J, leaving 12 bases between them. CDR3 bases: TGCAGTGCTAGAGATTCGAACGGGCTGACCCAGTACTTC. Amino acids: CSARDSNGLTQYF.

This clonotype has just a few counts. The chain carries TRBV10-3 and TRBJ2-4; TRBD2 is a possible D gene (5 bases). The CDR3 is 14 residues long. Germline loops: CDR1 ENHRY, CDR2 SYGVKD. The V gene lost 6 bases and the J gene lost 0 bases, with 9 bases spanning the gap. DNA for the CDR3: TGTGCCATCAGCCCAGGACTAGCCAAAAACATTCAGTACTTC. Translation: CAISPGLAKNIQYF.

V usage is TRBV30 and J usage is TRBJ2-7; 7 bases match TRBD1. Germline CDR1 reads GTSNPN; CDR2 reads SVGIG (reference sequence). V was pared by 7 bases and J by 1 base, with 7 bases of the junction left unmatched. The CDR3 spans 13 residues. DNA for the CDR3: TGTGCCTCTATGAGGGGGCAATCCTACGAGCAGTACTTC. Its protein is CASMRGQSYEQYF.

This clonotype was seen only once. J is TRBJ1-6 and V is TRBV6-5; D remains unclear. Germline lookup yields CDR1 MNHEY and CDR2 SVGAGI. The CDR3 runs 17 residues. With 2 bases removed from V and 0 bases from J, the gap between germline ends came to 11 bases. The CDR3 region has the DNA TGTGCCAGCAGTTACATCAGAACCCTCTCCTATAATTCACCCCTCCACTTT. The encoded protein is CASSYIRTLSYNSPLHF.

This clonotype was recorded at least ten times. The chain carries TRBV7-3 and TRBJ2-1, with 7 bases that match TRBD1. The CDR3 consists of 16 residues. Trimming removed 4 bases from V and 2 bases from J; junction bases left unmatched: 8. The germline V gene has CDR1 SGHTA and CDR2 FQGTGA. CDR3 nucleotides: TGTGCCAGCAGCTCCCCGGGGCAGGGGGCCTACAATGAGCAGTTCTTC. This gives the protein CASSSPGQGAYNEQFF. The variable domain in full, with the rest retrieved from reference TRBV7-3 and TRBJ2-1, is GAGVSQTPSNKVTEKGKYVELRCDPISGHTALYWYRQSLGQGPEFLIYFQGTGAADDSGLPNDRFFAVRPEGSVSTLKIQRTERGDSAVYLCASSSPGQGAYNEQFFGPGTRLTVL.

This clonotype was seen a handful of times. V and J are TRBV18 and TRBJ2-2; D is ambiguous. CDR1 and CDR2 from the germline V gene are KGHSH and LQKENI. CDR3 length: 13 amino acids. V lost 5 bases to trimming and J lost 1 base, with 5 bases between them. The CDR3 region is CASSLENTGELFF. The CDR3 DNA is TGTGCCAGCTCATTAGAGAACACCGGGGAGCTGTTTTTT.

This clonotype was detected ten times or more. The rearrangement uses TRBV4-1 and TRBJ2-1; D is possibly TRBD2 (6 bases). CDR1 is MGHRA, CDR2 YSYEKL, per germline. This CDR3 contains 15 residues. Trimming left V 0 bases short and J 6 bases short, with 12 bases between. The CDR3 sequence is CASSQDPASVNEQFF. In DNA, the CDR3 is TGCGCCAGCAGCCAAGATCCGGCTAGCGTCAATGAGCAGTTCTTC.

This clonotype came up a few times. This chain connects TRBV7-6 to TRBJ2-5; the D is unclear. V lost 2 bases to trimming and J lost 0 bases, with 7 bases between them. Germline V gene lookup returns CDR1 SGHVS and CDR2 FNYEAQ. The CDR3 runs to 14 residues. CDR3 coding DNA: TGTGCCAGCAGCTTACAGTCTTACCAAGAGACCCAGTACTTC. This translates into CASSLQSYQETQYF.

DNA for the CDR3: TGCGCCAGCAGCCGCTCTGAAGCCGGGGAGCTGTTTTTT. Encoded protein: CASSRSEAGELFF. The rearrangement uses TRBV4-3 and TRBJ2-2; no clear D gene. Germline loops: CDR1 LGHNA, CDR2 YSLEER. The germline V and J ends were trimmed by 4 bases and 6 bases, with 9 bases remaining between them. This CDR3 spans 13 amino acids.

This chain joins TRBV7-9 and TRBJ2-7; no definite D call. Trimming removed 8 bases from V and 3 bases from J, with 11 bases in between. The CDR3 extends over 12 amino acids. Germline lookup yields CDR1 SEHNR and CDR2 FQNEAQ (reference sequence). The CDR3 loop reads CASRLGSYEQYF. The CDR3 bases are TGTGCCAGCCGCCTCGGCAGCTACGAGCAGTACTTC.

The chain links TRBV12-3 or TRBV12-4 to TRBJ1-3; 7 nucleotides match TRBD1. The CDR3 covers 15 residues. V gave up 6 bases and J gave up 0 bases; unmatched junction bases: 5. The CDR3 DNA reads TGTGCCAGCAGGACAGGGCAAGCCTCTGGAAACACCATATATTTT. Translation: CASRTGQASGNTIYF.

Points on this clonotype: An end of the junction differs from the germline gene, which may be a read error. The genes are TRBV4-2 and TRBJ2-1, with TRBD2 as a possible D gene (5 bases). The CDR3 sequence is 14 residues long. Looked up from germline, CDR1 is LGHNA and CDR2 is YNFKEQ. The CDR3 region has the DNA TGTGCCAGCAGCCCCCAGGACTCCTCCAATGAGCAGTTCTTC. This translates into CASSPQDSSNEQFF.

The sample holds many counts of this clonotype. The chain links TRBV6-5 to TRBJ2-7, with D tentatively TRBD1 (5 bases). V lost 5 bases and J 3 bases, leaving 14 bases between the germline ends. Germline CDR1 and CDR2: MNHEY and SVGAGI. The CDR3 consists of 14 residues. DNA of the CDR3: TGTGCCAGCAGTACACAGGATCCCCTCTACGAGCAGTACTTC. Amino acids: CASSTQDPLYEQYF.

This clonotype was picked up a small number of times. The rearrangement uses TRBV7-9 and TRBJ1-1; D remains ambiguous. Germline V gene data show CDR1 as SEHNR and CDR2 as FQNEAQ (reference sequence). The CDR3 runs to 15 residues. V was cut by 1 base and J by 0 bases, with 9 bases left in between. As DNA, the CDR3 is TGTGCCAGCAGCTTAGTGGTATCTATGAACACTGAAGCTTTCTTT. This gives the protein CASSLVVSMNTEAFF.

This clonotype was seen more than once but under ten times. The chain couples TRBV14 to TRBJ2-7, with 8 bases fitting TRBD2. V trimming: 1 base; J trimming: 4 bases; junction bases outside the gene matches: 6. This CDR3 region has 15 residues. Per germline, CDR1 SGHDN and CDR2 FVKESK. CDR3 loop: CASSQGSGGWYEQYF. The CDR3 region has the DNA TGTGCCAGCAGCCAAGGGAGCGGGGGTTGGTACGAGCAGTACTTC.

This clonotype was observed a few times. CDR3: CASSPGAHGNSPLHF. CDR3 nucleotide sequence: TGTGCCAGCAGCCCGGGCGCTCATGGAAATTCACCCCTCCACTTT. The genes are TRBV7-9 and TRBJ1-6; D gene uncertain. Per the germline V gene, CDR1 is SEHNR and CDR2 is FQNEAQ (reference sequence). Trimming removed 5 bases at V and 7 bases at J, with 15 bases between. The CDR3 is 15 amino acids.

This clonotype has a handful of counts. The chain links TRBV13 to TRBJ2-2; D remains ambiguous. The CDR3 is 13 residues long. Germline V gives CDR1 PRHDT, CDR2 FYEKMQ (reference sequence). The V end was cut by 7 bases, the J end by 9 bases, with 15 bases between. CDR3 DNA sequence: TGTGCCAGCACCCAGACGCCGGCGCGGGAGCTGTTTTTT. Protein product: CASTQTPARELFF.

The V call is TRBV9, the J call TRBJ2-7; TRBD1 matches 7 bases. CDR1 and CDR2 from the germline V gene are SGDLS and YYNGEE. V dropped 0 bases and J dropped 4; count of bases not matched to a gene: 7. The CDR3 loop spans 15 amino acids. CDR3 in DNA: TGTGCCAGCAGCGTAGGGGACAGCAGGTCATACGAGCAGTACTTC. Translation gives CASSVGDSRSYEQYF.

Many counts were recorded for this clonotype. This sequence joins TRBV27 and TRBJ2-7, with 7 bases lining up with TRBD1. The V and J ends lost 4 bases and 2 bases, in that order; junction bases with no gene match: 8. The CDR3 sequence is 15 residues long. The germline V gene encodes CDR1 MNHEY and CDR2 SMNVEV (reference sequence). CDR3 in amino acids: CASSSIGTATYEQYF. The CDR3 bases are TGTGCCAGCAGTTCAATTGGGACAGCGACCTACGAGCAGTACTTC.

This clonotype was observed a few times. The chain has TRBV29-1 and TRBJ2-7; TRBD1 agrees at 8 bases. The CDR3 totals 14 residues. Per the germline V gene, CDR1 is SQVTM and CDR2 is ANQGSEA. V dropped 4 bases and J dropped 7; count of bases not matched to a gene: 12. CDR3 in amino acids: CSVAVRGQGWEQYF. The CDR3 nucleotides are TGCAGCGTTGCAGTCAGAGGACAGGGATGGGAGCAGTACTTC.

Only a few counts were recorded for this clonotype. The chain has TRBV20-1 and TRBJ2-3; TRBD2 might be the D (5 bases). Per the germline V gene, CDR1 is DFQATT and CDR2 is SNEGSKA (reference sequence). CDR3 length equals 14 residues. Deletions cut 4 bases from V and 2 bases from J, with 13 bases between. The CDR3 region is CSAMGEGATDTQYF. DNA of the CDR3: TGCAGTGCTATGGGAGAGGGAGCCACAGATACGCAGTATTTT.